The T cell receptor beta chain under discussion was sequenced for a study of blood T cell repertoires in COVID-19. Participants' own reports of clinical history determined their cohort assignment. CDR3 length: 14 amino acids. The V end was cut by 6 bases, the J end by 1 base, with 9 bases between. Germline CDR1 and CDR2: MNHEY and SVGAGI. Produced via immunoSEQ multiplex PCR; TCRdb's table is partial and in-frame only. The sample yields 300,000 to 400,000 clones, about nine tenths seen once. The sequencing input was PBMCs or T cells enriched from blood (not recorded which). This TCR was recovered from a man in his 60s who had recovered from COVID-19. The chain joins TRBV6-5 to TRBJ2-2; the D gene is possibly TRBD1 (6 bases). The CDR3 DNA follows: TGTGCCAGCAGCAAGGGACAGAACACCGGGGAGCTGTTTTTT. Its translation is CASSKGQNTGELFF.